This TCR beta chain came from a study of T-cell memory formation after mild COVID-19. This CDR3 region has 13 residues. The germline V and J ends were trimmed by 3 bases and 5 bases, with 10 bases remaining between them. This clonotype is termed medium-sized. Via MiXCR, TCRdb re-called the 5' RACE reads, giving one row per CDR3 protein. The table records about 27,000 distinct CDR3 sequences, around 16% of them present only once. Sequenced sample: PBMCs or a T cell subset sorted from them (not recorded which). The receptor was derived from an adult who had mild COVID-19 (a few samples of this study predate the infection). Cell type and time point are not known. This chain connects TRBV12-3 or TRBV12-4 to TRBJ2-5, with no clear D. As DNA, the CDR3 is TGTGCCAGCAGTTTTGGGGTGGGGGAGACCCAGTACTTC. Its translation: CASSFGVGETQYF.